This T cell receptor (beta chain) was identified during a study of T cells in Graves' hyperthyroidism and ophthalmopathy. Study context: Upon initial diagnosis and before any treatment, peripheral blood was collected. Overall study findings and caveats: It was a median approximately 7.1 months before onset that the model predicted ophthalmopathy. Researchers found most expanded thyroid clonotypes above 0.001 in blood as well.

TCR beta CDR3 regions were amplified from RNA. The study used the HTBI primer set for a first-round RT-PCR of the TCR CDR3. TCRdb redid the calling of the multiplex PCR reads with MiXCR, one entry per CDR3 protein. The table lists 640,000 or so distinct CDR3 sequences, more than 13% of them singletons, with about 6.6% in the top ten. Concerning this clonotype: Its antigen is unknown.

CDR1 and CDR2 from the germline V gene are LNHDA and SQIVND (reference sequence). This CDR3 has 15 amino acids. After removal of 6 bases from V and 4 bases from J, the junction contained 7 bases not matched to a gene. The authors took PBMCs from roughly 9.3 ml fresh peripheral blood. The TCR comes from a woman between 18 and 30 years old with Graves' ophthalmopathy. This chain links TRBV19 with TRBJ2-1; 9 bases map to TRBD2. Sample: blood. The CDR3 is CASSPGTSMYNEQFF. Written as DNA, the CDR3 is TGTGCCAGTAGCCCCGGGACTAGCATGTACAATGAGCAGTTCTTC.